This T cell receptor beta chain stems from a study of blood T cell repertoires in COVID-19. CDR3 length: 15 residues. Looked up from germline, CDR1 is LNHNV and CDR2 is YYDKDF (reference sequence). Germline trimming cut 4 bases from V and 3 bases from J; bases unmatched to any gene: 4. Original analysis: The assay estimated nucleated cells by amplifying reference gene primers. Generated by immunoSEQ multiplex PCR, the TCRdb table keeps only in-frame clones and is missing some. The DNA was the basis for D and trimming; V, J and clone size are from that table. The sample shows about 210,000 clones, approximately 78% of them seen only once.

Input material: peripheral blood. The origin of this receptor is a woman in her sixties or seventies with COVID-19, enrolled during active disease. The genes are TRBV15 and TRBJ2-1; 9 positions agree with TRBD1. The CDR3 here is CATSKDRGDYNEQFF. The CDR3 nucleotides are TGTGCCACCAGCAAAGACAGGGGGGACTACAATGAGCAGTTCTTC.